The rows below give T cell receptor beta chains drawn from one sample of a study of CD8 T cells in ankylosing spondylitis. TCRdb fed the 5' RACE reads into MiXCR, producing one record per CDR3 protein. The table lists under 250,000 distinct CDR3 sequences, around 24% of them singletons. Input material: blood, either unsorted or a sorted T cell fraction (not recorded which). The receptors here all came from a male donor with ankylosing spondylitis or in good health (not recorded which). The CDR3 runs from the conserved cysteine through the conserved F or W. The D gene is left open where the match is weak. Not all rows give a size; the values are once, few, many and, for expanded clones, a class.

D	V	J	size	CDR3	DNA
.	TRBV20-1	TRBJ2-7	many	CSALGQRYEQYF	TGCAGTGCCCTTGGACAGAGGTACGAGCAGTACTTC
.	TRBV5-1	TRBJ1-1	many	CASSIQGKDTEAFF	TGCGCCAGCAGCATCCAGGGTAAGGACACTGAAGCTTTCTTT
.	TRBV5-6	TRBJ1-6	many	CASRYGRGPNYNSPLHF	TGTGCCAGCAGATACGGCAGGGGCCCCAACTATAATTCACCCCTCCACTTT
TRBD1	TRBV6-1	TRBJ1-5	many	CASRRTGTGNQPQHF	TGTGCCAGCAGGAGGACAGGGACGGGCAATCAGCCCCAGCATTTT
TRBD2	TRBV3-1	TRBJ2-2	few	CASSQFGLAGHTGELFF	TGTGCCAGCAGCCAATTCGGACTAGCGGGACACACCGGGGAGCTGTTTTTT
.	TRBV5-5	TRBJ2-2	many	CASIPPGAVSTGELFF	TGTGCCAGCATCCCCCCTGGGGCTGTGAGCACCGGGGAGCTGTTTTTT
.	TRBV20-1	TRBJ1-2	.	CSARAGGDGYTF	TGCAGTGCTAGAGCTGGGGGTGATGGCTACACCTTC
.	TRBV5-1	TRBJ2-7	many	CASSRGAGESYEQYF	TGCGCCAGCAGCCGGGGGGCAGGGGAGTCCTACGAGCAGTACTTC
TRBD1	TRBV4-3	TRBJ2-1	.	CASSQGRQGDEQFF	TGCGCCAGCAGCCAGGGGCGACAGGGCGATGAGCAGTTCTTC
.	TRBV6-1	TRBJ2-1	.	CASSRDRRKHNEQFF	TGTGCCAGCAGCCGCGACCGGAGAAAACACAATGAGCAGTTCTTC
.	TRBV6-1	TRBJ2-1	few	CASSRVGSYNEQFF	TGTGCCAGCAGCCGTGTGGGCTCCTACAATGAGCAGTTCTTC
.	TRBV2	TRBJ2-3	.	CASTFGPTDTQYF	TGTGCCAGCACGTTCGGCCCCACAGATACGCAGTATTTT
.	TRBV20-1	TRBJ2-5	few	CSARDSGLSGEETQYF	TGCAGTGCTAGAGACTCGGGACTCTCGGGGGAGGAGACCCAGTACTTC
.	TRBV20-1	TRBJ2-1	many	CSARERSSYNEQFF	TGCAGTGCTAGAGAACGCAGCTCCTACAATGAGCAGTTCTTC
TRBD2	TRBV11-2	TRBJ2-7	.	CASSARTSGNYEQYF	TGTGCCAGCAGCGCCCGGACTAGCGGGAACTACGAGCAGTACTTC
TRBD1	TRBV2	TRBJ1-1	few	CASSLDRVMNTEAFF	TGTGCCAGCAGCCTGGACAGGGTCATGAACACTGAAGCTTTCTTT
TRBD2	TRBV7-8	TRBJ2-1	.	CASSLGAGARHNEQFF	TGTGCCAGCAGCTTAGGGGCGGGAGCCAGACACAATGAGCAGTTCTTC
.	TRBV12-3/TRBV12-4	TRBJ2-1	once	CASSRTGEQFF	TGTGCCAGCAGTCGAACCGGGGAGCAGTTCTTC
TRBD1	TRBV3-1	TRBJ1-1	many	CASVRGQGYTEAFF	TGTGCCAGCGTGCGAGGACAGGGCTACACTGAAGCTTTCTTT
TRBD2	TRBV6-5	TRBJ2-1	.	CASSYSTSGRAHEQFF	TGTGCCAGCAGTTATTCCACTAGCGGGAGGGCCCATGAGCAGTTCTTC
.	TRBV27	TRBJ2-2	.	CASSFWFRAGNTGELFF	TGTGCCAGCAGTTTCTGGTTCCGGGCGGGAAACACCGGGGAGCTGTTTTTT
.	TRBV9	TRBJ2-1	.	CASSVDAPAGEQFF	TGTGCCAGCAGCGTAGACGCCCCCGCGGGGGAGCAGTTCTTC
TRBD2	TRBV6-5	TRBJ2-1	.	CASSYLLGLAHNEQFF	TGTGCCAGCAGTTACTTACTGGGACTAGCGCACAATGAGCAGTTCTTC
.	TRBV6-1	TRBJ1-1	.	CASSKTAGNTEAFF	TGTGCCAGCAGCAAAACTGCGGGGAACACTGAAGCTTTCTTT
TRBD1	TRBV3-1	TRBJ2-3	.	CASSQDLQGADTQYF	TGTGCCAGCAGCCAAGATTTACAGGGGGCAGATACGCAGTATTTT
TRBD2	TRBV9	TRBJ2-3	many	CASSVTGTSGRSDTQYF	TGTGCCAGCAGCGTAACCGGGACTAGCGGGAGATCAGATACGCAGTATTTT
TRBD2	TRBV6-2/TRBV6-3	TRBJ2-1	.	CASRKTSGSRSYNEQFF	TGTGCCAGCAGGAAGACTAGCGGGAGCAGATCCTACAATGAGCAGTTCTTC
.	TRBV7-8	TRBJ1-1	.	CASSRPRGGGLNTEAFF	TGTGCCAGCAGCAGACCAAGGGGGGGGGGGTTGAACACTGAAGCTTTCTTT
.	TRBV20-1	TRBJ2-5	medium-sized	CSAPKRLGQETQYF	TGCAGTGCTCCAAAGAGACTGGGACAAGAGACCCAGTACTTC